This entry features one TCR beta chain sequence. Its antigen is as yet unknown. The PCR ran on 60 Vbeta and 13 Jbeta primers. Sequencing used immunoSEQ multiplex PCR; TCRdb keeps in-frame clones, though not all of them. The data show about 170,000 clones, nearly 80% seen once. The sample belongs to a study of cytomegalovirus exposure and HLA in healthy donors. General observations from the study: Rarity characterized most TCR sequences, yet some public TCRs appeared in many donors.

Sequencing used PBMCs. The receptor was isolated from a woman between 45 and 65 years old in good health and CMV-seropositive.

The CDR3 is CASTRLAELYEQYF. The CDR3 DNA reads TGTGCCAGCACCCGACTAGCGGAGCTCTACGAGCAGTACTTC. The chain recombines TRBV28 with TRBJ2-7; 9 bases agree with TRBD2. Germline trimming cut 7 bases from V and 3 bases from J; bases unmatched to any gene: 7. The germline V gene encodes CDR1 MDHEN and CDR2 SYDVKM. The CDR3 contains 14 residues.